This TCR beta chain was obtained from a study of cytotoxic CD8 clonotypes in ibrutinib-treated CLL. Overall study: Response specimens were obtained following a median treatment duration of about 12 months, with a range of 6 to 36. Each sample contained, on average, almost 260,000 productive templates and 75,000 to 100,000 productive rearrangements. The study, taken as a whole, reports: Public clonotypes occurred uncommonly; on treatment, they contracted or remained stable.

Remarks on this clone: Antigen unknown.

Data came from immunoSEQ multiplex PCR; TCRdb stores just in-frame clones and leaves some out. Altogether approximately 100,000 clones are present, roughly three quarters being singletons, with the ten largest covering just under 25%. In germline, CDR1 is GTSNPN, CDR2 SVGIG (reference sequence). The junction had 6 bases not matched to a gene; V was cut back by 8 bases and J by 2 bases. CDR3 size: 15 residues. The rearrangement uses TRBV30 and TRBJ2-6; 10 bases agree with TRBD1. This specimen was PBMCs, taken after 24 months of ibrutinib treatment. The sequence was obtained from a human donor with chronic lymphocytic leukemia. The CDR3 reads CAATGGKAGANVLTF. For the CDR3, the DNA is TGTGCCGCGACAGGGGGCAAGGCTGGGGCCAACGTCCTGACTTTC.